These T cell receptor beta chains were read from a single sample in a study of T cells after yellow fever vaccination. MiXCR, run by TCRdb on the 5' RACE reads, gives a single entry per CDR3 protein. The profile shows 400,000 or so distinct CDR3 sequences, 6% to 8% of them singletons. The specimen comprised PBMCs, sampled 5 days after the yellow fever booster vaccination. These receptors originate from a young man who received the YFV17D yellow fever vaccine. Each CDR3 is given with its conserved first and last residue. Each record gives: clone size, D gene, J gene, V gene, CDR3 length, CDR3 DNA, CDR3 protein. D genes are given only for firm matches. Size tells how often a clone was seen (once, few, many) or the class of an expanded clone, and some rows leave it out.

clone size: many; D gene: NA; J gene: TRBJ2-5; V gene: TRBV28; CDR3 length: 13; CDR3 DNA: TGTGCCAGCAGAGACCGGGACAAAGAGACCCAGTACTTC; CDR3 protein: CASRDRDKETQYF
clone size: few; D gene: NA; J gene: TRBJ2-7; V gene: TRBV6-5; CDR3 length: 16; CDR3 DNA: TGTGCCAGCAGTTACGGGGAAGCGGTAAGGTCGAACGAGCAGTACTTC; CDR3 protein: CASSYGEAVRSNEQYF
clone size: NA; D gene: NA; J gene: TRBJ2-7; V gene: TRBV15; CDR3 length: 13; CDR3 DNA: TGTGCCACCAGCAGAGAGGCAGGCTACGAGCAGTACTTC; CDR3 protein: CATSREAGYEQYF
clone size: many; D gene: TRBD2; J gene: TRBJ2-1; V gene: TRBV12-3/TRBV12-4; CDR3 length: 15; CDR3 DNA: TGTGCCAGCAGTTTAAGGAGCGGGGCCTACAATGAGCAGTTCTTC; CDR3 protein: CASSLRSGAYNEQFF
clone size: few; D gene: NA; J gene: TRBJ2-2; V gene: TRBV7-2; CDR3 length: 14; CDR3 DNA: TGTGCCAGCAGCTCAAAGACCGGAACCGGGGAGCTGTTTTTT; CDR3 protein: CASSSKTGTGELFF
clone size: few; D gene: TRBD1; J gene: TRBJ2-2; V gene: TRBV6-1; CDR3 length: 17; CDR3 DNA: TGTGCCAGCAACCCGGGACAGGGTAGAGCAAAGACCGGGGAGCTGTTTTTT; CDR3 protein: CASNPGQGRAKTGELFF
clone size: NA; D gene: TRBD1; J gene: TRBJ2-7; V gene: TRBV3-1; CDR3 length: 15; CDR3 DNA: TGTGGCAGCAGCCATACGTCGGGACAGTCCTACGAGCAGTACTTC; CDR3 protein: CGSSHTSGQSYEQYF
clone size: NA; D gene: TRBD2; J gene: TRBJ2-5; V gene: TRBV18; CDR3 length: 14; CDR3 DNA: TGTGCCAGCTCACCAAGGGAGGGGCCGGAGACCCAGTACTTC; CDR3 protein: CASSPREGPETQYF
clone size: many; D gene: TRBD2; J gene: TRBJ2-4; V gene: TRBV7-2; CDR3 length: 16; CDR3 DNA: TGTGCCAGCAGCCCTAGCGGCGCCCTGATTGGAAACATTCAGTACTTC; CDR3 protein: CASSPSGALIGNIQYF
clone size: few; D gene: TRBD2; J gene: TRBJ2-1; V gene: TRBV6-5; CDR3 length: 15; CDR3 DNA: TGTGCCAGCAGTTCGGGGGGACTATATTCACTTGAGCAGTTCTTC; CDR3 protein: CASSSGGLYSLEQFF
clone size: many; D gene: TRBD1; J gene: TRBJ1-4; V gene: TRBV24-1; CDR3 length: 12; CDR3 DNA: TGTGCCACCAGTGATGAGGGACAGGGACCCTCCTTT; CDR3 protein: CATSDEGQGPSF
clone size: NA; D gene: TRBD2; J gene: TRBJ2-2; V gene: TRBV19; CDR3 length: 14; CDR3 DNA: TGTGTCAGCGCACTAGCGGGAGATACCGGGGAGCTGTTTTTT; CDR3 protein: CVSALAGDTGELFF
clone size: NA; D gene: TRBD2; J gene: TRBJ2-7; V gene: TRBV3-1; CDR3 length: 14; CDR3 DNA: TGTGCCAGCAGCCAGGGAGGGACGGCACGCGAGCAGTACTTC; CDR3 protein: CASSQGGTAREQYF
clone size: few; D gene: TRBD1; J gene: TRBJ2-7; V gene: TRBV12-3/TRBV12-4; CDR3 length: 15; CDR3 DNA: TGTGCCAGCAGTAAAAGGACAGGGGGCACTTACGAGCAGTACTTC; CDR3 protein: CASSKRTGGTYEQYF
clone size: few; D gene: NA; J gene: TRBJ2-5; V gene: TRBV29-1; CDR3 length: 13; CDR3 DNA: TGCAGCGTTGCAGAGGGGGGGCGAGAGACCCAGTACTTC; CDR3 protein: CSVAEGGRETQYF
clone size: many; D gene: TRBD1; J gene: TRBJ2-1; V gene: TRBV5-1; CDR3 length: 14; CDR3 DNA: TGCGCCAGCAGCGGCGGACAGGGTGCCAATGAGCAGTTCTTC; CDR3 protein: CASSGGQGANEQFF
clone size: NA; D gene: TRBD1; J gene: TRBJ1-6; V gene: TRBV30; CDR3 length: 13; CDR3 DNA: TGTGCCTGGAGTGGGACAGGGAATTCACCCCTCCACTTT; CDR3 protein: CAWSGTGNSPLHF
clone size: many; D gene: TRBD2; J gene: TRBJ2-1; V gene: TRBV30; CDR3 length: 17; CDR3 DNA: TGTGCCTGGAGTGTCCCCCGTAGCGGGCCTACCTACAATGAGCAGTTCTTC; CDR3 protein: CAWSVPRSGPTYNEQFF
clone size: NA; D gene: NA; J gene: TRBJ1-5; V gene: TRBV7-3; CDR3 length: 13; CDR3 DNA: TGTGCCAGCAGCTTAAATACGGATCAGCCCCAGCATTTT; CDR3 protein: CASSLNTDQPQHF
clone size: many; D gene: NA; J gene: TRBJ2-4; V gene: TRBV7-2; CDR3 length: 14; CDR3 DNA: TGTGCCAGCAGCTCTCGGGGCGAGGGAAACATTCAGTACTTC; CDR3 protein: CASSSRGEGNIQYF
clone size: few; D gene: NA; J gene: TRBJ2-1; V gene: TRBV6-2/TRBV6-3; CDR3 length: 11; CDR3 DNA: TGTGCCACCCTTATGGTGGATGAGCAGTTCTTC; CDR3 protein: CATLMVDEQFF
clone size: few; D gene: NA; J gene: TRBJ2-1; V gene: TRBV7-2; CDR3 length: 16; CDR3 DNA: TGTGCCAGCAGCCCCGAAGGCAGGAGAGCGCTAAATGAGCAGTTCTTC; CDR3 protein: CASSPEGRRALNEQFF
clone size: many; D gene: TRBD2; J gene: TRBJ2-3; V gene: TRBV7-2; CDR3 length: 16; CDR3 DNA: TGTGCCAGCAGCTCAGTCCCTCGCGGGGGAACAGATACGCAGTATTTT; CDR3 protein: CASSSVPRGGTDTQYF
clone size: NA; D gene: NA; J gene: TRBJ2-1; V gene: TRBV28; CDR3 length: 19; CDR3 DNA: TGTGCCAGCAGTTTTTCTCGGGTGCAGGGTGAGAGCTCCTACAATGAGCAGTTCTTC; CDR3 protein: CASSFSRVQGESSYNEQFF
clone size: NA; D gene: NA; J gene: TRBJ2-7; V gene: TRBV10-3; CDR3 length: 14; CDR3 DNA: TGTGCCTCTCATGGGGGAGTAGGAAAGTACGAGCAGTACTTC; CDR3 protein: CASHGGVGKYEQYF
clone size: few; D gene: TRBD2; J gene: TRBJ2-7; V gene: TRBV12-3/TRBV12-4; CDR3 length: 15; CDR3 DNA: TGTGCCAGCAGTTTAGAAATCGGGAGGGCCTACGAGCAGTACTTC; CDR3 protein: CASSLEIGRAYEQYF
clone size: few; D gene: NA; J gene: TRBJ2-5; V gene: TRBV20-1; CDR3 length: 14; CDR3 DNA: TGCAGTGCTAGAGATCTGTGGGACGGAGAGACCCAGTACTTC; CDR3 protein: CSARDLWDGETQYF
clone size: NA; D gene: NA; J gene: TRBJ2-7; V gene: TRBV20-1; CDR3 length: 12; CDR3 DNA: TGCAGTGCTAGAACGGGGGGCTACGAGCAGTCCTTC; CDR3 protein: CSARTGGYEQSF
clone size: few; D gene: NA; J gene: TRBJ2-7; V gene: TRBV11-2; CDR3 length: 13; CDR3 DNA: TGTGCCAGCAGCTTAGGGCCAGGGTACGAGCAGTACTTC; CDR3 protein: CASSLGPGYEQYF
clone size: NA; D gene: NA; J gene: TRBJ2-2; V gene: TRBV5-1; CDR3 length: 15; CDR3 DNA: TGCGCCAGCAGAGCTCTAGCGACAAACACCGGGGAGCTGTTTTTT; CDR3 protein: CASRALATNTGELFF
clone size: many; D gene: NA; J gene: TRBJ2-7; V gene: TRBV3-1; CDR3 length: 15; CDR3 DNA: TGTGCCAGCAGCCCCCCGGGCCCCAGGAGGAACGAGCAGTACTTC; CDR3 protein: CASSPPGPRRNEQYF
clone size: many; D gene: NA; J gene: TRBJ1-5; V gene: TRBV7-2; CDR3 length: 12; CDR3 DNA: TGTGCCAGCAGCTCTCAGGGGCAGCCCCAGCATTTT; CDR3 protein: CASSSQGQPQHF
clone size: few; D gene: TRBD1; J gene: TRBJ2-1; V gene: TRBV9; CDR3 length: 15; CDR3 DNA: TGTGCCAGCAGCGTAGGACAGGGGGGCTACAATGAGCAGTTCTTC; CDR3 protein: CASSVGQGGYNEQFF
clone size: many; D gene: TRBD1; J gene: TRBJ2-4; V gene: TRBV5-1; CDR3 length: 16; CDR3 DNA: TGCGCCAGCAGCGCCGGGACAGATTTAGCCAAAAACATTCAGTACTTC; CDR3 protein: CASSAGTDLAKNIQYF
clone size: few; D gene: TRBD2; J gene: TRBJ2-7; V gene: TRBV6-1; CDR3 length: 14; CDR3 DNA: TGTGCCAGCAGTGAACTAGGGAGGGTCCACGAGCAGTACTTC; CDR3 protein: CASSELGRVHEQYF
clone size: NA; D gene: TRBD2; J gene: TRBJ2-3; V gene: TRBV12-3/TRBV12-4; CDR3 length: 15; CDR3 DNA: TGTGCCAGCAGTTTTGCGGGAGGGCCGGGGGATACGCAGTATTTT; CDR3 protein: CASSFAGGPGDTQYF
clone size: few; D gene: TRBD2; J gene: TRBJ2-1; V gene: TRBV29-1; CDR3 length: 13; CDR3 DNA: TGCAGCTCTGTAGCGGGAGGGCCGAGTGCCCTCTTCTTC; CDR3 protein: CSSVAGGPSALFF
clone size: few; D gene: NA; J gene: TRBJ1-2; V gene: TRBV7-2; CDR3 length: 16; CDR3 DNA: TGTGCCAGCAGCCCCGGGCCCCTCGGACAAGGGGTTGGCTACACCTTC; CDR3 protein: CASSPGPLGQGVGYTF
clone size: few; D gene: NA; J gene: TRBJ2-5; V gene: TRBV7-8; CDR3 length: 16; CDR3 DNA: TGTGCCAGCAGCTTAGGATTCCGTTTGGGGGCAGAGACCCAGTACTTC; CDR3 protein: CASSLGFRLGAETQYF
clone size: many; D gene: NA; J gene: TRBJ2-1; V gene: TRBV11-2; CDR3 length: 20; CDR3 DNA: TGTGCCAGCAGCACCCCCAGGGCAGGGGTCGTAATTAGCTCCTACAATGAGCAGTTCTTC; CDR3 protein: CASSTPRAGVVISSYNEQFF
clone size: NA; D gene: NA; J gene: TRBJ2-2; V gene: TRBV20-1; CDR3 length: 14; CDR3 DNA: TGCAGTGCTACCAAGGGGGGCAGCACCGGGGAGCTGTTTTTT; CDR3 protein: CSATKGGSTGELFF
clone size: many; D gene: NA; J gene: TRBJ1-5; V gene: TRBV6-2/TRBV6-3; CDR3 length: 16; CDR3 DNA: TGTGCCAGCAGTTACCACCTTGGTCTTAGCAATCAGCCCCAGCATTTT; CDR3 protein: CASSYHLGLSNQPQHF
clone size: NA; D gene: NA; J gene: TRBJ2-4; V gene: TRBV7-2; CDR3 length: 14; CDR3 DNA: TGTGCCAGCAGCTTAGGCCAAACAAGAGACATTCAGTACTTC; CDR3 protein: CASSLGQTRDIQYF
clone size: many; D gene: TRBD2; J gene: TRBJ2-5; V gene: TRBV25-1; CDR3 length: 16; CDR3 DNA: TGTGCCAGCGCCAGGCTAGCGGGAGGTGTTCAAGAGACCCAGTACTTC; CDR3 protein: CASARLAGGVQETQYF
clone size: many; D gene: TRBD1; J gene: TRBJ1-6; V gene: TRBV9; CDR3 length: 15; CDR3 DNA: TGTGCCAGCAGCTCCCCGGGACAGGGGGACCCACCCCTCCACTTT; CDR3 protein: CASSSPGQGDPPLHF
clone size: many; D gene: NA; J gene: TRBJ2-7; V gene: TRBV5-1; CDR3 length: 14; CDR3 DNA: TGCGCCAGCAGCCCCCGCGTCGGCCTCTACGAGCAGTACTTC; CDR3 protein: CASSPRVGLYEQYF
clone size: NA; D gene: TRBD2; J gene: TRBJ2-3; V gene: TRBV6-2/TRBV6-3; CDR3 length: 16; CDR3 DNA: TGTGCCAGCAGTTACTCGACTAGCGGGAGCCCAGATACGCAGTATTTT; CDR3 protein: CASSYSTSGSPDTQYF
clone size: NA; D gene: NA; J gene: TRBJ2-1; V gene: TRBV30; CDR3 length: 12; CDR3 DNA: TGTGCCTGGAGTGTATGGGGGTCTGAGCAGTTCTTC; CDR3 protein: CAWSVWGSEQFF
clone size: few; D gene: NA; J gene: TRBJ2-2; V gene: TRBV9; CDR3 length: 13; CDR3 DNA: TGTGCCAGCAGCAGAATAAACACCGGGGAGCTGTTTTTT; CDR3 protein: CASSRINTGELFF
clone size: many; D gene: TRBD2; J gene: TRBJ2-7; V gene: TRBV28; CDR3 length: 16; CDR3 DNA: TGTGCCAGCATCCCCTTGGCGGGAGGGCGAGCGAGCGAGCAGTACTTC; CDR3 protein: CASIPLAGGRASEQYF